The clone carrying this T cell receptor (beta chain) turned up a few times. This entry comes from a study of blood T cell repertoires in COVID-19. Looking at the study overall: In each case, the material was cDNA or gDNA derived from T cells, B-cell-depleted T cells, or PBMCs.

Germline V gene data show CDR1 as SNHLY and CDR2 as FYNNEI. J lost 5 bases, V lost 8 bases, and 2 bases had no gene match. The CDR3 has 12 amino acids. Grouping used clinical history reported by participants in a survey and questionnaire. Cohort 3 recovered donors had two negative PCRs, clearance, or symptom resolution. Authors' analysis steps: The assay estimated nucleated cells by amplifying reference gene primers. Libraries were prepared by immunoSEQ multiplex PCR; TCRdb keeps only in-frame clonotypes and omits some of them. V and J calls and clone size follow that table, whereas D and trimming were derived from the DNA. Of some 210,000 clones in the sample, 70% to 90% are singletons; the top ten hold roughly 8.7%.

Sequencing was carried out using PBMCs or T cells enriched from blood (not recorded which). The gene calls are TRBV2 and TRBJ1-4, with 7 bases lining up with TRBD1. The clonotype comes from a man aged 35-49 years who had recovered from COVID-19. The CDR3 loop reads CASRDSNEKLFF. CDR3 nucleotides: TGTGCCAGCCGGGACAGCAATGAAAAACTGTTTTTT.